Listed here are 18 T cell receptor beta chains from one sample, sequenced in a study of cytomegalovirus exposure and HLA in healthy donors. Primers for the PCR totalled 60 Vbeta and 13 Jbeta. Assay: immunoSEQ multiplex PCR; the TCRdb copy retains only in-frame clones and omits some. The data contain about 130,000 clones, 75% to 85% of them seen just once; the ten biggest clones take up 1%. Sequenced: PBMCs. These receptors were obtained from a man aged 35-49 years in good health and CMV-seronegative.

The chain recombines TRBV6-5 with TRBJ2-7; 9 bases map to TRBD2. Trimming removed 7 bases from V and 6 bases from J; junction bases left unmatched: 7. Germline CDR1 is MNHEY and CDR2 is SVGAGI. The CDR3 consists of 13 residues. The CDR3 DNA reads TGTGCCAGCAAACTAGCGGGCGGTCGCGAGCAGTACTTC. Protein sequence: CASKLAGGREQYF.

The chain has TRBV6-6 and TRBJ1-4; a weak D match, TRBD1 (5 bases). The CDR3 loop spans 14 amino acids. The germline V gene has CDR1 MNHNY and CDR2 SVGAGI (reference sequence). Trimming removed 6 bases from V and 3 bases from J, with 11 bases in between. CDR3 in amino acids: CASRKQAPNEKLFF. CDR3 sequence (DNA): TGTGCCAGCAGGAAACAGGCGCCTAATGAAAAACTGTTTTTT.

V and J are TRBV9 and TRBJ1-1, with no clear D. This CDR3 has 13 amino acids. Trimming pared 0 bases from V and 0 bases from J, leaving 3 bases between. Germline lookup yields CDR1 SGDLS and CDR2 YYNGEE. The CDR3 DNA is TGTGCCAGCAGCGTAGCTGTGAACACTGAAGCTTTCTTT. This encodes CASSVAVNTEAFF.

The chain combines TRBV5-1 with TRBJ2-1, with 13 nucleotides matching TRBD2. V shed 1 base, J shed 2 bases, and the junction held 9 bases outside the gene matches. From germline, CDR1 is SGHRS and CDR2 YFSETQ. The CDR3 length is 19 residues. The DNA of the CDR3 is TGCGCCAGCAGCTTGTGGGCCTCGACTAGCGGGAGGCCCTACAATGAGCAGTTCTTC. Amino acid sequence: CASSLWASTSGRPYNEQFF. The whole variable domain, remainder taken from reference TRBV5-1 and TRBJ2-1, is KAGVTQTPRYLIKTRGQQVTLSCSPISGHRSVSWYQQTPGQGLQFLFEYFSETQRNKGNFPGRFSGRQFSNSRSEMNVSTLELGDSALYLCASSLWASTSGRPYNEQFFGPGTRLTVL.

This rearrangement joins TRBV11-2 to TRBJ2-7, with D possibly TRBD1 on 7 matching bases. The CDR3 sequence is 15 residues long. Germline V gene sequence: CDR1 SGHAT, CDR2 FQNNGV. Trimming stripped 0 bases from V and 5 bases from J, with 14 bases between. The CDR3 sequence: CASSLDRARGDEQYF. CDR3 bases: TGTGCCAGCAGCTTAGATCGTGCCAGGGGGGACGAGCAGTACTTC. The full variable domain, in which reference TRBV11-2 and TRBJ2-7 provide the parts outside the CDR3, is EAGVAQSPRYKIIEKRQSVAFWCNPISGHATLYWYQQILGQGPKLLIQFQNNGVVDDSQLPKDRFSAERLKGVDSTLKIQPAKLEDSAVYLCASSLDRARGDEQYFGPGTRLTVT.

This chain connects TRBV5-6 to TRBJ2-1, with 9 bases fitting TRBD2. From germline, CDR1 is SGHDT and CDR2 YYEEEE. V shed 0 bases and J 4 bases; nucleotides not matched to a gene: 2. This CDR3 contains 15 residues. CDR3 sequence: CASSLELAGYNEQFF. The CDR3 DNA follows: TGTGCCAGCAGCTTGGAACTAGCGGGTTACAATGAGCAGTTCTTC.

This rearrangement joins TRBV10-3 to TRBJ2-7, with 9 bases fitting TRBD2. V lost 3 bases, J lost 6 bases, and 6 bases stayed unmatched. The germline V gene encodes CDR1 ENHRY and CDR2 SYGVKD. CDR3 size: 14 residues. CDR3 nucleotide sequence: TGTGCCATCAGTGACCAGGGACTAGCAGCCGAGCAGTACTTC. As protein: CAISDQGLAAEQYF.

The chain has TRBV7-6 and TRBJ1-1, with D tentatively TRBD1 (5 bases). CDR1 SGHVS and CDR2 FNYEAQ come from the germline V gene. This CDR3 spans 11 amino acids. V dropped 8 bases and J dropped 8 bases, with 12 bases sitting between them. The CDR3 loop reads CASGAGEEAFF. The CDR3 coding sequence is TGTGCCAGCGGTGCGGGGGAGGAAGCTTTCTTT.

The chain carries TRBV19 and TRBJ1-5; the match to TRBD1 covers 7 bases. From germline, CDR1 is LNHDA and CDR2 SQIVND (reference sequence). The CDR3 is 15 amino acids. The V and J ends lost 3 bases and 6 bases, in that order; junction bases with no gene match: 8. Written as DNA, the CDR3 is TGTGCCAGTAGTATTCGTGACAGGGTGGGTCAGCCCCAGCATTTT. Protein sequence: CASSIRDRVGQPQHF.

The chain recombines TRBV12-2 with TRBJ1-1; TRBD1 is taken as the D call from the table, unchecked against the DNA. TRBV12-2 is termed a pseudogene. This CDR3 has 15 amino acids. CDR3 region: CASRYPGQGYTEAFF. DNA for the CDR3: TGTGCAAGTCGCTACCCGGGACAGGGATACACTGAAGCTTTCTTT.

CDR3 sequence: CASSERAGGNTGELFF. As DNA, the CDR3 is TGTGCCAGCAGTGAAAGGGCGGGAGGGAACACCGGGGAGCTGTTTTTT. This chain links TRBV2 with TRBJ2-2; 8 positions agree with TRBD2. The germline V gene encodes CDR1 SNHLY and CDR2 FYNNEI. With 2 bases clipped from V and 1 base from J, the junction kept 3 bases outside the gene matches. This CDR3 has 16 residues.

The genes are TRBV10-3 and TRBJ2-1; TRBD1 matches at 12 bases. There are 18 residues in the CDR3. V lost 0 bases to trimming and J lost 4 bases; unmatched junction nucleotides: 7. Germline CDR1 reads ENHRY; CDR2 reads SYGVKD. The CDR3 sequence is CAISESTVGQGAYNEQFF. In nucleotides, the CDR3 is TGTGCCATCAGTGAGTCGACAGTGGGACAGGGGGCTTACAATGAGCAGTTCTTC.

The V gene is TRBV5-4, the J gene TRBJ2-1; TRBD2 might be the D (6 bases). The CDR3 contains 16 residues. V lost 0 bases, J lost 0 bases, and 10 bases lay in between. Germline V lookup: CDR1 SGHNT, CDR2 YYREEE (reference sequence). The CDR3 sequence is CASSLAGVSSYNEQFF. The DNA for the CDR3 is TGTGCCAGCAGCTTGGCGGGGGTAAGCTCCTACAATGAGCAGTTCTTC.

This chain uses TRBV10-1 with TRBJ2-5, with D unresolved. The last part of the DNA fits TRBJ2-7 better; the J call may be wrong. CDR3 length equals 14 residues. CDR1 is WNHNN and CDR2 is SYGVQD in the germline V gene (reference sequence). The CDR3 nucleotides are TGCGCCAGCAGTGAAGCACCGGGCGACTACGAGCAGTACTTC. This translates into CASSEAPGDYEQYF.

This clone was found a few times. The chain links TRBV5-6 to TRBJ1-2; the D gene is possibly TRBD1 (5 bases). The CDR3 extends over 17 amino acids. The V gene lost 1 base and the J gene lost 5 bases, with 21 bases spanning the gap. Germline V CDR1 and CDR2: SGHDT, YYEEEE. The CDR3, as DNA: TGTGCCAGCAGCTTGCCCTTCCGGACTGGAGGGGAATATGGCTACACCTTC. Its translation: CASSLPFRTGGEYGYTF.

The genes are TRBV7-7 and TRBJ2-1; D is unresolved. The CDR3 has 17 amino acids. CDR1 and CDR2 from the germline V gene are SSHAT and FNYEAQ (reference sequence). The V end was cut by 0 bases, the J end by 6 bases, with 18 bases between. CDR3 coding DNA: TGTGCCAGCAGCTTAGCCCCACCCCCCTCCGGTTTCAATGAGCAGTTCTTC. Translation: CASSLAPPPSGFNEQFF.

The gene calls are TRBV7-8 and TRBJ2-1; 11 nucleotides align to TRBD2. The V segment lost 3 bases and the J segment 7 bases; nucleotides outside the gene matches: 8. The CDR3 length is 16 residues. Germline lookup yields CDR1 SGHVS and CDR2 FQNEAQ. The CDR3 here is CASSLITSGSRNEQFF. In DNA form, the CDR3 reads TGTGCCAGCAGCTTGATTACTAGCGGGAGTCGGAATGAGCAGTTCTTC.

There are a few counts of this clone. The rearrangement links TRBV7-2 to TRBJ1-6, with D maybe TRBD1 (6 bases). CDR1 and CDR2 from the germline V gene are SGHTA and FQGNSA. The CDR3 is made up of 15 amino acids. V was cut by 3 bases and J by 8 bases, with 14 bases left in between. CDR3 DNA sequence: TGTGCCAGCAGCTTGACAGGCGAGGGGTATTCACCCCTCCACTTT. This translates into CASSLTGEGYSPLHF.